This T cell receptor beta chain was obtained from a study of radiotherapy plus CTLA-4 blockade in lung cancer. Broader study findings: Among reported predictors of response, early blood T cell clone dynamics with interferon-beta performed best.

Profiling relied on immunoSEQ multiplex PCR, and the TCRdb table lists in-frame clones only, not all of them. Among some 78,000 clones listed, about 88% were seen once. With V trimmed by 5 bases and J by 8 bases, 5 bases remained unmatched. This CDR3 is 12 amino acids long. CDR1 and CDR2 (germline): SNHLY, FYNNEI. A word on this clone: As yet, its antigen is unknown.

Sample: peripheral blood, taken from a patient treated with radiotherapy plus ipilimumab. The receptor comes from a human donor with non-small cell lung cancer who had stable disease on radiotherapy plus ipilimumab. The chain employs TRBV2 and TRBJ1-2, with 7 bases fitting TRBD1. The CDR3 region is CASSQGESGYTF. The CDR3 bases are TGTGCCAGCAGTCAGGGGGAGTCGGGCTACACCTTC.